The sequence of this TCR beta chain was determined in a study of T cell changes during pregnancy in multiple sclerosis. Germline CDR1 SGHRS, CDR2 YFSETQ. CDR3 length: 15 residues. V was cut by 1 base and J by 1 base, with 11 bases left in between. The method was immunoSEQ multiplex PCR; TCRdb's version includes in-frame clones alone and lacks a portion of them. The data contain tens of thousands of clones, 85% to 95% of them singletons. The receptor was derived from a female donor with multiple sclerosis, enrolled in a pregnancy study. This material consisted of peripheral blood, taken before pregnancy. The chain has TRBV5-1 and TRBJ1-2; D not certain. CDR3 loop: CASSLLADYNYGYTF. The CDR3 DNA sequence: TGCGCCAGCAGCTTGTTGGCGGATTATAACTATGGCTACACCTTC.